This is a list of T cell receptor beta chains from one sample in a study of Ad26.COV2.S vaccination and SARS-CoV-2 variants. Method: immunoSEQ multiplex PCR; TCRdb's copy keeps in-frame clones and lacks some. This sample yields a few hundred thousand clones, of which around 90% are seen a single time; 2.9% belongs to the top ten. Sequenced here: peripheral blood, sampled in a trial of Ad26.COV2.S vaccine versus placebo. The receptors stem from a person aged 18-60 years who received the Ad26.COV2.S COVID-19 vaccine or a placebo. CDR3s leave out the opening cysteine and the closing phenylalanine or tryptophan.

V,J,CDR3
TRBV19,TRBJ2-5,ASSPGLAGWQETQY
TRBV19,TRBJ1-2,ASSEILGNYGYT
TRBV9,TRBJ2-2,ASSVEGQANTGELF
TRBV11-2,TRBJ2-3,ASRGLAGAVDTQY
TRBV5-1,TRBJ1-2,ASSPGQGNYGYT
TRBV7-2,TRBJ2-3,ASSLASGITDTQY
TRBV4-3,TRBJ2-1,ASSQGAGGMNEQF
TRBV19,TRBJ1-1,ASSRVRGRGNTEAF
TRBV2,TRBJ2-1,ASDDQARPTNEQF
TRBV4-1,TRBJ1-5,ASSQDPPAASTRNQPQH
TRBV24-1,TRBJ2-1,ATSDRASGPYNEQF
TRBV6-5,TRBJ1-2,ASRPGIPMSYGYT
TRBV3-1/TRBV3-2,TRBJ2-3,ASSQTGGPDTQY
TRBV7-3,TRBJ2-3,ASSFDRDTQY
TRBV4-2,TRBJ2-7,ASSQGWDNSYEQY
TRBV7-3,TRBJ2-5,ASSWGHQETQY
TRBV7-9,TRBJ2-1,ASSLGIGLAGYNEQF
TRBV6-1,TRBJ1-2,ASSEQGNYGYT
TRBV3-1/TRBV3-2,TRBJ1-5,ASSQDGAGGGQPQH
TRBV7-2,TRBJ2-2,ASSPQVSWQKNTGELF
TRBV12-3/TRBV12-4,TRBJ1-5,ASSLEYNQPQH
TRBV7-7,TRBJ2-1,ASSIGGTGTEQF
TRBV30,TRBJ1-1,AWSRTLWNTEAF
TRBV10-2,TRBJ1-2,ASRRDDFGYT
TRBV11-2,TRBJ2-2,ASSLVGRGGNTGELF
TRBV7-9,TRBJ2-2,ASSPLTGTSGSSAGELF
TRBV5-5,TRBJ1-1,ASSLDAGDPEAF
TRBV30,TRBJ2-7,AWSTGTGVHEQY
TRBV30,TRBJ2-1,AWEVRHNEQF
TRBV11-2,TRBJ2-7,ASSPVDEQY
TRBV27,TRBJ1-1,ASRGRSRDTEAF
TRBV9,TRBJ2-3,ASSVEIPGGTDTQY
TRBV5-1,TRBJ1-6,ASSLRSGVYNSPLH
TRBV12-3/TRBV12-4,TRBJ2-2,ASSRDHGELF
TRBV18,TRBJ1-2,ASSPPRNEYGYT
TRBV7-2,TRBJ2-4,ASSLVAGLAKNIQY
TRBV5-1,TRBJ2-2,ASSLGAGLTGELF
TRBV14,TRBJ2-7,ASSPDRGLGEQY